This TCR beta chain was sequenced in a study of T cell clonotyping in hematopoietic cell transplantation. General study findings and limits: Broader posttransplant TCR repertoire diversity was predicted by graft donor and pretransplant recipient Inverse Simpson Index values. CD4 and CD8 repertoire contributions could not be separated without sorting.

Germline V gene data show CDR1 as MDHEN and CDR2 as SYDVKM. This CDR3 spans 16 amino acids. V was clipped by 8 bases and J by 6 bases; unmatched bases: 17. Time point denoted: recipient sample about 28 days before transplant, after cytoreduction. On this clone: As yet, its antigen is unknown.

Only in-frame clones appear in the TCRdb table, and some are missing; sequencing was by immunoSEQ multiplex PCR. The sample contains approximately 80,000 clones, 96% of which appear only once. Sequencing used peripheral blood mononuclear cells, obtained before stem cell transplant. The TCR comes from a woman aged 45-59 years with acute myeloid leukemia. Some clones in this sample may be carry-over from other donors' samples. The V and J genes are TRBV28 and TRBJ2-7; TRBD2 matches at 9 bases. The CDR3 region is CASPPASGTIVREQYF. DNA for the CDR3: TGTGCCAGCCCCCCGGCTAGCGGGACAATAGTTCGCGAGCAGTACTTC.